Listed below are T cell receptor beta chains from one sample, sequenced in a study of cytotoxic CD8 clonotypes in ibrutinib-treated CLL. Generated by immunoSEQ multiplex PCR, the TCRdb table keeps only in-frame clones and is missing some. The sample contains tens of thousands of clones, roughly three quarters of which appear only once. Sample: PBMCs, taken after 12 months of ibrutinib treatment. Every receptor here comes from a human donor with chronic lymphocytic leukemia. Each CDR3 is given with its conserved first and last residue. The D gene is left open where the match is weak. The size field is filled for only some rows; it gives once, few, many or a size class.

J gene: TRBJ1-2
V gene: TRBV7-9
clone size: -
CDR3 length: 14
D gene: -
CDR3 DNA: TGTGCCAGCAGCTTAACAGTTAACCCTTCTGGCTACACCTTC
CDR3 protein: CASSLTVNPSGYTF

J gene: TRBJ2-7
V gene: TRBV12-5
clone size: -
CDR3 length: 12
D gene: -
CDR3 DNA: TGTGCTAGTGGTTTGCCTCCGGGCGAGCAGTACTTC
CDR3 protein: CASGLPPGEQYF

J gene: TRBJ2-5
V gene: TRBV6-5
clone size: -
CDR3 length: 16
D gene: TRBD2
CDR3 DNA: TGTGCCAGCAGTTATTCCTGGCGGGAGGTCCAAGAGACCCAGTACTTC
CDR3 protein: CASSYSWREVQETQYF

J gene: TRBJ2-7
V gene: TRBV30
clone size: few
CDR3 length: 13
D gene: TRBD2
CDR3 DNA: TGTGCCTACCAGCGGGAGCCGCCCTACGAGCAGTACTTC
CDR3 protein: CAYQREPPYEQYF

J gene: TRBJ2-7
V gene: TRBV28
clone size: -
CDR3 length: 14
D gene: TRBD2
CDR3 DNA: TGTGCCAGCAGTTTAGGACTAGCCGTCGGCGAGCAGTACTTC
CDR3 protein: CASSLGLAVGEQYF

J gene: TRBJ2-5
V gene: TRBV5-4
clone size: few
CDR3 length: 13
D gene: -
CDR3 DNA: TGTGCCAGCAGCCCCGGACAGCAAGAGACCCAGTACTTC
CDR3 protein: CASSPGQQETQYF

J gene: TRBJ1-5
V gene: TRBV30
clone size: -
CDR3 length: 14
D gene: -
CDR3 DNA: TGTGCCTGGAGTGAATCGGGGAGCAATCAGCCCCAGCATTTT
CDR3 protein: CAWSESGSNQPQHF

J gene: TRBJ2-7
V gene: TRBV30
clone size: -
CDR3 length: 15
D gene: TRBD1
CDR3 DNA: TGTGCCTGGAGGGTGACAGGGTCTCACTCCTACGAGCAGTACTTC
CDR3 protein: CAWRVTGSHSYEQYF

J gene: TRBJ1-3
V gene: TRBV27
clone size: few
CDR3 length: 17
D gene: -
CDR3 DNA: TGTGCCAGCAGCTCCGGGACCCCGGGCTTCTCTGGAAACACCATATATTTT
CDR3 protein: CASSSGTPGFSGNTIYF

J gene: TRBJ1-1
V gene: TRBV25-1
clone size: -
CDR3 length: 14
D gene: -
CDR3 DNA: TGTGCCAGCAGTGAATCGGGCCGGAACACTGAAGCTTTCTTT
CDR3 protein: CASSESGRNTEAFF

J gene: TRBJ1-5
V gene: TRBV6-1
clone size: -
CDR3 length: 16
D gene: TRBD1
CDR3 DNA: TGTGCCAGCAGTGCGGCAGGGGGATATAGCAATCAGCCCCAGCATTTT
CDR3 protein: CASSAAGGYSNQPQHF

J gene: TRBJ2-7
V gene: TRBV5-1
clone size: -
CDR3 length: 15
D gene: -
CDR3 DNA: TGCGCCAGCAGCTTGGGTTCCTGGGAAAAGGGCGAGCAGTACTTC
CDR3 protein: CASSLGSWEKGEQYF

J gene: TRBJ2-7
V gene: TRBV2
clone size: -
CDR3 length: 13
D gene: -
CDR3 DNA: TGTGCCAGCAGTGGATCACAGCTGAAGGAGCAGTACTTC
CDR3 protein: CASSGSQLKEQYF

J gene: TRBJ1-1
V gene: TRBV7-9
clone size: -
CDR3 length: 14
D gene: TRBD1
CDR3 DNA: TGTGCCAGCAGCTGGACAGGAGACAACACTGAAGCTTTCTTT
CDR3 protein: CASSWTGDNTEAFF

J gene: TRBJ2-1
V gene: TRBV7-9
clone size: -
CDR3 length: 15
D gene: -
CDR3 DNA: TGTGCCAGCAGCTTAGAGGGACTCACCCGGAATGAGCAGTTCTTC
CDR3 protein: CASSLEGLTRNEQFF

J gene: TRBJ1-1
V gene: TRBV5-5
clone size: -
CDR3 length: 15
D gene: TRBD1
CDR3 DNA: TGTGCCAGCAGCACAGGGGCGAGGGTGAACACTGAAGCTTTCTTT
CDR3 protein: CASSTGARVNTEAFF

J gene: TRBJ2-3
V gene: TRBV5-4
clone size: -
CDR3 length: 15
D gene: -
CDR3 DNA: TGTGCCAGCAGCTTGGAGGCGAGTAGCACAGATACGCAGTATTTT
CDR3 protein: CASSLEASSTDTQYF

J gene: TRBJ2-1
V gene: TRBV6-4
clone size: few
CDR3 length: 13
D gene: -
CDR3 DNA: TGTGCCAGCAGTGTAGCGGAGTACAATGAGCAGTTCTTC
CDR3 protein: CASSVAEYNEQFF

J gene: TRBJ2-1
V gene: TRBV28
clone size: few
CDR3 length: 15
D gene: -
CDR3 DNA: TGTGCCAGCAGTTTAAACGGGTTCCAGGGCAATGAGCAGTTCTTC
CDR3 protein: CASSLNGFQGNEQFF

J gene: TRBJ2-2
V gene: TRBV19
clone size: few
CDR3 length: 12
D gene: -
CDR3 DNA: TGTGCCAGCCAGCGGGACACCGGGGAGCTGTTTTTT
CDR3 protein: CASQRDTGELFF

J gene: TRBJ1-1
V gene: TRBV6-6
clone size: -
CDR3 length: 13
D gene: -
CDR3 DNA: TGTGCCAGCAGTGGACGCAGGGGCCCTGAAGCTTTCTTT
CDR3 protein: CASSGRRGPEAFF

J gene: TRBJ1-3
V gene: TRBV5-1
clone size: few
CDR3 length: 17
D gene: TRBD1
CDR3 DNA: TGCGCCAGCAGCTTGGACAGGACAGGGGGCCGTGGAAACACCATATATTTT
CDR3 protein: CASSLDRTGGRGNTIYF